This T cell receptor beta chain was sequenced during a study of cytomegalovirus exposure and HLA in healthy donors. As to this clone: Antigen unknown. One junction end disagrees with the germline gene, perhaps due to a read error.

Study results and limitations: Owing to their indistinguishability, certain V segments, notably TRBV6-2 and TRBV6-3, were excluded. Later analysis identified about 17,000 TCR beta sequences associated with HLA alleles, using a false discovery rate threshold of 0.05. Analyzed later, most CMV-associated TCR beta chains appeared HLA-restricted.

This CDR3 has 15 residues. The germline V gene has CDR1 SEHNR and CDR2 FQNEAQ (reference sequence). PCR primers comprised 60 Vbeta and 13 Jbeta primers. Authors' analysis steps: About 10 million shared chains were among the about 80 million unique TCR beta chains that a later analysis counted. Some clones are missing from TCRdb's copy, which holds only in-frame ones; the method was immunoSEQ multiplex PCR. V, J and clone size reflect that table, while D and trimming were determined from the DNA. The profile shows about 200,000 clones, approximately 70% of them singletons. This TCR came from a man aged 40-55 years in good health and CMV-seropositive. The chain has TRBV7-9 and TRBJ2-5; 7 nucleotides match TRBD2. Sequenced: PBMCs. The DNA for the CDR3 is TGTTCCAGCAGCTTAGGTCCGGTGCGGGGGGAGACCCAGTACTTC. It codes for CSSSLGPVRGETQYF.